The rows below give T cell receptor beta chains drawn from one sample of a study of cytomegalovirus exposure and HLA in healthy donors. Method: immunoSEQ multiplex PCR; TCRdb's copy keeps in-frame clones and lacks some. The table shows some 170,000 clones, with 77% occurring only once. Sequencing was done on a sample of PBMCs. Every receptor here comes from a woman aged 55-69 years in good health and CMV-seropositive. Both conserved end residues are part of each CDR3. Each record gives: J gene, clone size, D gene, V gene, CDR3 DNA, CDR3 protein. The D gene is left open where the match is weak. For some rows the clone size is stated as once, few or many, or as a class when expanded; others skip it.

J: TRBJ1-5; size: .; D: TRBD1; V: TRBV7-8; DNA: TGTGCCAGCAGCTTAGGTTCCTGGACAGGGGGCGGCAATCAGCCCCAGCATTTT; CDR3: CASSLGSWTGGGNQPQHF
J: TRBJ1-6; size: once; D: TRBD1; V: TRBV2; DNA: TGTGCCAGCAGTGAACGGGACAGGGTCTCACCCCTCCACTTT; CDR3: CASSERDRVSPLHF
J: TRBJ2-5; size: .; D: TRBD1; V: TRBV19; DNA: TGTGCCAGTAGTATAGTGTCCGGGACAGGGGTAGAGACCCAGTACTTC; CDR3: CASSIVSGTGVETQYF
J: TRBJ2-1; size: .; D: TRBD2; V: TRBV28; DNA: TGTGCCAGCAGAACTACTAGCGGGGGAAGGAATGAGCAGTTCTTC; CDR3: CASRTTSGGRNEQFF
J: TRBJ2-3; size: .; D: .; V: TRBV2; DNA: TGTGCCAGCAGTTGGACTATCACGGCAGATACGCAGTATTTT; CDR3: CASSWTITADTQYF
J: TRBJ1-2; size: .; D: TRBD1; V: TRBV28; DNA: TGTGCCAGCAGCCCCCCGGGACAGGGGGCTGTGGGCTACACCTTC; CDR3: CASSPPGQGAVGYTF
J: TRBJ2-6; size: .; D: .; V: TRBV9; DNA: TGTGCCAGCCAGACCTCCGGGATAGCCAATTCTGGGGCCAACGTCCTGACTTTC; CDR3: CASQTSGIANSGANVLTF
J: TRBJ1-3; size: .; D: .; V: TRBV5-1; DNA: TGCGCCAGCAGTTATCAGGGTATCGCTGGAAACACCATATATTTT; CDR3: CASSYQGIAGNTIYF
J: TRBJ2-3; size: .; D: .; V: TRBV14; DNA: TGTGCCAGCAGCCAAGAACTGCTCATCACAGATACGCAGTATTTT; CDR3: CASSQELLITDTQYF
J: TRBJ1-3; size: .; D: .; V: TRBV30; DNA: TGTGCCTGGAGTGTTTGGGGCGGCTCTGGAAACACCATATATTTT; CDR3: CAWSVWGGSGNTIYF
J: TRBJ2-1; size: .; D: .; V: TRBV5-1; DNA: TGCGCCAGCAGCCTCAGAGGCGATGAGCAGTTCTTC; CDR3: CASSLRGDEQFF
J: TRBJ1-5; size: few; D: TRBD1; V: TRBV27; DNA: TGTGCCAGCAGTGTACAACAGGGGGGGGATAGCAATCAGCCCCAGCATTTT; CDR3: CASSVQQGGDSNQPQHF
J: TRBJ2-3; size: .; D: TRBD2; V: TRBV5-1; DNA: TGCGCCAGCAGAGCAACTAGCGGGAGTAATACGCAGTATTTT; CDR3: CASRATSGSNTQYF
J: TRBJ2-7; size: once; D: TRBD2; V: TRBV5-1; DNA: TGCGCCAGCAGCCTGGGGGGGGGAGGTGCGTACGAGCAGTACTTC; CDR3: CASSLGGGGAYEQYF
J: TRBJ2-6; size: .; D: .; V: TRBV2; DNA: TGTGCAACAGCTCGGATCGGGGCCAACGTCCTGACTTTC; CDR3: CATARIGANVLTF
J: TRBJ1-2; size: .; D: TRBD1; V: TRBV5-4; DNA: TGTGCCAGCAGCTCTGGGACAGCACCAGCTAACTATGGCTACACCTTC; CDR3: CASSSGTAPANYGYTF
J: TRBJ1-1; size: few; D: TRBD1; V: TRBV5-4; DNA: TGTGCCAGCAGCTTGTTGACAGGGGTCCGAGACACTGAAGCTTTCTTT; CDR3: CASSLLTGVRDTEAFF
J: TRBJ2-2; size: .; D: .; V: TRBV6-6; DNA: TGTGCCAGCAGTTACACAGGGTCCCTCTCCGGGGAGCTGTTTTTT; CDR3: CASSYTGSLSGELFF
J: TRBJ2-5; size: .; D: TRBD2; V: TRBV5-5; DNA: TGTGCCAGCAGCTTGGATGGGAGGGTCCAAGAGACCCAGTACTTC; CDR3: CASSLDGRVQETQYF